A selection of T cell receptor beta chains follows, all from one sample in a study of shared clonotypes between healthy human individuals. Libraries were prepared by immunoSEQ multiplex PCR; TCRdb keeps only in-frame clonotypes and omits some of them. The sample holds about 800,000 clones; 95% to 97% are singletons and the top ten take under 0.3%. Sample: naive CD8+ T cells sorted from blood. These TCRs come from a man aged 25 to 40 in good health. Each CDR3 is given with its conserved first and last residue. The D gene is left open where the match is weak. Expanded clones are given a class, and other clones once, few, many or no size at all.

V	D	length	size	J	CDR3	DNA
TRBV28	NA	18	NA	TRBJ2-7	CASIPDRIRENPSYEQYF	TGTGCCAGCATCCCGGACAGGATACGGGAGAACCCCTCCTACGAGCAGTACTTC
TRBV28	TRBD1	13	NA	TRBJ2-2	CASSQGAGGELFF	TGTGCCAGCAGTCAGGGGGCAGGCGGGGAGCTGTTTTTT
TRBV20-1	NA	10	NA	TRBJ2-3	CSGSSDTQYF	TGCAGCGGGAGTTCAGATACGCAGTATTTT
TRBV19	NA	13	NA	TRBJ2-5	CASSRTVTETQYF	TGTGCCAGTAGTAGGACCGTAACAGAGACCCAGTACTTC
TRBV6-5	NA	12	once	TRBJ2-7	CASTGTSYEQYF	TGTGCCAGCACAGGGACCTCCTACGAGCAGTACTTC
TRBV28	TRBD1	15	NA	TRBJ2-5	CASSSTTGVWETQYF	TGTGCCAGCAGTTCTACTACAGGGGTTTGGGAGACCCAGTACTTC
TRBV29-1	NA	12	NA	TRBJ2-2	CSAEGETGELFF	TGCAGCGCCGAGGGGGAAACCGGGGAGCTGTTTTTT
TRBV5-1	TRBD2	17	NA	TRBJ2-1	CASSPRTSGRYWDEQFF	TGCGCCAGCAGCCCGAGGACTAGCGGGAGGTATTGGGATGAGCAGTTCTTC
TRBV4-3	NA	15	NA	TRBJ1-5	CASSPGPTSNQPQHF	TGCGCCAGCAGCCCGGGACCTACTAGCAATCAGCCCCAGCATTTT
TRBV7-6	TRBD2	15	NA	TRBJ2-7	CASSPGTSGAYEQYF	TGTGCCAGTTCCCCCGGGACTAGCGGGGCCTACGAGCAGTACTTC
TRBV19	NA	13	once	TRBJ1-2	CASSMGVPYGYTF	TGTGCCAGTAGTATGGGGGTGCCGTATGGCTACACCTTC
TRBV7-9	NA	13	NA	TRBJ2-2	CASSPSPTGELFF	TGTGCCAGCAGCCCCTCTCCCACCGGGGAGCTGTTTTTT
TRBV9	TRBD1	14	NA	TRBJ2-7	CASSVDRGAAEQYF	TGTGCCAGCAGCGTTGACAGGGGAGCGGCCGAGCAGTACTTC
TRBV18	TRBD2	16	NA	TRBJ2-7	CASSSYGAGGSYEQYF	TGTGCCAGCTCATCCTATGGGGCGGGAGGTTCCTACGAGCAGTACTTC
TRBV19	TRBD2	14	NA	TRBJ2-1	CASRGLAEYNEQFF	TGTGCCAGTAGGGGACTAGCGGAGTACAATGAGCAGTTCTTC
TRBV4-1	TRBD2	15	NA	TRBJ2-7	CASSHPGLDHYEQYF	TGCGCCAGCAGCCACCCGGGACTAGACCACTACGAGCAGTACTTC
TRBV4-3	NA	15	NA	TRBJ2-1	CASSQVQTRGYEQFF	TGCGCCAGCAGCCAAGTCCAAACGAGAGGATATGAGCAGTTCTTC
TRBV2	NA	14	once	TRBJ2-1	CASPGESSYNEQFF	TGTGCCAGTCCGGGGGAGAGCTCCTACAATGAGCAGTTCTTC
TRBV27	NA	13	NA	TRBJ2-3	CASSLLSTDTQYF	TGTGCCAGCAGTTTACTTTCCACAGATACGCAGTATTTT
TRBV10-3	NA	16	NA	TRBJ2-1	CAISESMGISYNEQFF	TGTGCCATCAGTGAGTCTATGGGGATCTCCTACAATGAGCAGTTCTTC
TRBV28	NA	16	NA	TRBJ1-1	CASSTTLGYRNTEAFF	TGTGCCAGCAGTACGACCCTGGGGTATCGTAACACTGAAGCTTTCTTT
TRBV2	NA	17	once	TRBJ1-4	CASSIAPTSTLIEKLFF	TGTGCCAGCAGTATAGCTCCAACCTCAACCCTAATTGAAAAACTGTTTTTT
TRBV7-9	TRBD1	12	NA	TRBJ1-2	CASSQGARGYTF	TGTGCCAGCAGCCAGGGGGCGCGGGGCTACACCTTC
TRBV6-4	TRBD1	16	NA	TRBJ2-3	CASSDSKGALGDTQYF	TGTGCCAGCAGTGACTCGAAGGGGGCTCTCGGAGATACGCAGTATTTT
TRBV7-6	TRBD2	13	NA	TRBJ2-7	CASAGVDSYEQYF	TGTGCCAGTGCGGGGGTAGATTCCTACGAGCAGTACTTC
TRBV28	NA	16	NA	TRBJ1-1	CASSFLGRGLSSEAFF	TGTGCCAGCAGTTTCCTAGGACGAGGTTTAAGTTCTGAAGCTTTCTTT
TRBV7-9	TRBD2	16	NA	TRBJ2-5	CASTLLLAGEWETQYF	TGTGCCAGCACCCTTCTACTAGCGGGAGAGTGGGAGACCCAGTACTTC
TRBV25-1	TRBD1	14	NA	TRBJ2-2	CASSEGTGEWELFF	TGTGCCAGCAGTGAAGGGACAGGGGAGTGGGAGCTGTTTTTT
TRBV27	NA	14	NA	TRBJ2-1	CASSFHETWNEQFF	TGTGCCAGCAGTTTCCACGAGACTTGGAATGAGCAGTTCTTC
TRBV10-3	NA	13	NA	TRBJ1-2	CAISESQADGYTF	TGTGCCATCAGTGAGTCCCAGGCGGATGGCTACACCTTC
TRBV7-9	NA	15	NA	TRBJ2-3	CASSYRDKSTDTQYF	TGTGCCAGCAGCTACCGGGACAAGAGCACAGATACGCAGTATTTT
TRBV27	TRBD1	18	NA	TRBJ1-1	CASSLEGPDRGYGTEAFF	TGTGCCAGCAGTTTAGAGGGTCCGGACAGGGGGTATGGGACTGAAGCTTTCTTT